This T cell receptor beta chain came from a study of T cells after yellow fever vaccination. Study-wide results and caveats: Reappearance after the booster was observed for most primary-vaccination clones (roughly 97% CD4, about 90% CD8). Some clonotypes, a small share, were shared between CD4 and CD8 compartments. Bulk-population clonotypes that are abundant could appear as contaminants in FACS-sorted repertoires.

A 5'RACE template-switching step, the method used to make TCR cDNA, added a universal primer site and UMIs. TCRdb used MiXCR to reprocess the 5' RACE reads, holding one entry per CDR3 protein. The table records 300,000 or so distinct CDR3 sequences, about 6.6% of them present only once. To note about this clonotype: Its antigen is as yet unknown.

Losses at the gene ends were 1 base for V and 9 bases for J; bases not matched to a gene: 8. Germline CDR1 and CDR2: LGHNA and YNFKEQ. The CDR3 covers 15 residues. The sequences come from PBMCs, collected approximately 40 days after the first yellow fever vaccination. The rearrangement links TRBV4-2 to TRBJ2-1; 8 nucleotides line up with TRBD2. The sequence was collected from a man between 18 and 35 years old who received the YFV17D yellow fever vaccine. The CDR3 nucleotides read TGTGCCAGCAGCCAAGGCCGGGGGGGCCTCGGTGAGCAGTTCTTC. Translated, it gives CASSQGRGGLGEQFF.